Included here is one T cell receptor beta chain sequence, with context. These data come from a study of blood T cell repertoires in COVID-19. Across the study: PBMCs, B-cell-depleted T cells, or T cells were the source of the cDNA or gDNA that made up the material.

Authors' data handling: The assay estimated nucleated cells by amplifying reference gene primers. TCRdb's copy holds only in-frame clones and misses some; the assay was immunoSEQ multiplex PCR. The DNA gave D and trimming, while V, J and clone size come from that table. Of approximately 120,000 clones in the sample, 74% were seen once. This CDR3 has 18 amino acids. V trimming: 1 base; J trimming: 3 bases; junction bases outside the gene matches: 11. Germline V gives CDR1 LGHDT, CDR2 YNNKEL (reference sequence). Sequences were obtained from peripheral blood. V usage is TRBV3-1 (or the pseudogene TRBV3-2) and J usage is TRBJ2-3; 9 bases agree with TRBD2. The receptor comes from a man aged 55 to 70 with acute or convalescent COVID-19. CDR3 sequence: CASSQVASGARRTDTQYF. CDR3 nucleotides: TGTGCCAGCAGCCAAGTGGCTAGCGGGGCCAGGAGAACAGATACGCAGTATTTT.